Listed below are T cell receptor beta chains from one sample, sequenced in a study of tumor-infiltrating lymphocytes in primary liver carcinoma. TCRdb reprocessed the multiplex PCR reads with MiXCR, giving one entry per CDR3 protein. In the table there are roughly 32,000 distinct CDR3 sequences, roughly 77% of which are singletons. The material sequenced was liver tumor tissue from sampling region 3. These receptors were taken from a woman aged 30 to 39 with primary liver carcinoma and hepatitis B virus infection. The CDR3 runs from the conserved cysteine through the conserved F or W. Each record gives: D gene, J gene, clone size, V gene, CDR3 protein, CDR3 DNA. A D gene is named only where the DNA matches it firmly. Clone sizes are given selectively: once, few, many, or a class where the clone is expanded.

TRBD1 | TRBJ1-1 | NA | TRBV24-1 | CATSSGTGTTEAFF | TGTGCCACCAGTTCCGGGACAGGGACCACTGAAGCCTTCTTT
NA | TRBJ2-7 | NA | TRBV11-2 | CASSITEGGSWTYDQYF | TGTGCCAGCAGTATCACAGAGGGGGGCTCTTGGACCTACGATCAATACTTC
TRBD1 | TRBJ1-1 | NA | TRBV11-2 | CASSARDRGRKRWSITEAFF | TGTGCCAGCAGCGCTCGGGACAGGGGGCGCAAAAGGTGGAGTATCACTGAAGCTTTCTTC
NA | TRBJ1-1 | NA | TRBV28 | CASSFSSPPQAYF | TGTGCTAGCAGTTTTTCCTCACCACCCCAAGCTTACTTT
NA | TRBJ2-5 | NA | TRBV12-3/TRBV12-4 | CISSTYPGSEETQYF | TGTATCAGTAGCACCTACCCCGGGAGCGAAGAGACCCAATACTTC
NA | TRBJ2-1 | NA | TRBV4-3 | CASSHIEWVNERFF | TGCGCCAGCAGCCACATAGAGTGGGTCAATGAGCGGTTCTTC
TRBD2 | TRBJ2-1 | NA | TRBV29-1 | CSAAGLADYNGQFF | TGTAGCGCCGCCGGGCTAGCGGACTACAATGGGCAGTTCTTC
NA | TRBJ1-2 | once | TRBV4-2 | CASSPALANYDYTF | TGTGCAAGTAGCCCGGCCCTAGCTAACTATGACTACACCTTC
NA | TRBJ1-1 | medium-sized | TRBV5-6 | CASGREDTEAFF | TGTGCCAGCGGGCGTGAGGACACTGAAGCTTTCTTT
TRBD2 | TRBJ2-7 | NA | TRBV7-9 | CTSTSGGLSYEQYF | TGTACCAGCACCTCGGGAGGTCTCTCCTACGAGCAGTACTTC
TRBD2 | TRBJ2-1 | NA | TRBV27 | CASSAEVTGLAEYRTYNEQFF | TGTGCCAGCAGTGCAGAGGTAACGGGACTAGCGGAATATCGAACCTACAATGAGCAGTTCTTC
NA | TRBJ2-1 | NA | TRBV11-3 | CASSLDGSTELFF | TGTGCCAGCAGCCTAGACGGGAGCACTGAGCTGTTCTTC
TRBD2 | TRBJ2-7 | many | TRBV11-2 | CASRLERGGLAMQYF | TGTGCCAGCCGCTTAGAGAGGGGGGGACTAGCGATGCAGTACTTC
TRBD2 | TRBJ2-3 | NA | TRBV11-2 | CASSPGTSGSADTQYF | TGTGCCAGCAGCCCAGGGACTAGCGGGAGCGCAGATACGCAGTATTTC
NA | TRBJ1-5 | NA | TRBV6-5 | CASNESGAQDTQHF | TGTGCCAGTAATGAATCGGGAGCTCAAGATACGCAGCATTTT
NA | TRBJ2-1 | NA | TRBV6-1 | CSSREIAHELFF | TGTTCCAGCAGGGAAATAGCGCACGAGCTGTTCTTC
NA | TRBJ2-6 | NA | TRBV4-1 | CASSQDRRGTGANVLTF | TGCGCCAGCAGCCAAGATCGTAGAGGGACTGGGGCCAACGTCCTGACTTTC
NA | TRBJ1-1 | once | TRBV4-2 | CISSPVKGRGNTEAFF | TGTATCAGCAGCCCCGTCAAGGGGAGAGGGAACACTGAAGCTTTCTTT
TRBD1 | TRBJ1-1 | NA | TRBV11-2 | CVSCARDRGRKRWSNTEALF | TGTGTCAGCTGCGCTCGGGACAGGGGGCGCAAGAGGTGGAGTAACACTGAAGCTCTCTTT
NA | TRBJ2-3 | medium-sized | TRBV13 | CASSLEDTDTQYF | TGTGCCAGCAGCTTAGAAGACACAGATACGCAGTATTTT
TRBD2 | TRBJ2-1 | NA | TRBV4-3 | CASSQEAGSSYNEQSF | TGCGCCAGTAGCCAAGAAGCGGGAAGCTCCTACAATGAGCAGTCCTTC
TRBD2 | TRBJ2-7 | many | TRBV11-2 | CASSLGYSGSLTYEQYF | TGTGCCAGCAGCTTAGGTTATAGCGGGAGTCTCACCTACGAGCAGTACTTC
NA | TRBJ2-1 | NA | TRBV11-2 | CASSWTSEAGQFF | TGTGCCAGCAGCTGGACAAGCGAGGCAGGGCAGTTCTTC
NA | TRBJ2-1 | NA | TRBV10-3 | CAICESQAARAYDEQFF | TGTGCCATCTGTGAGTCCCAAGCGGCCAGGGCCTACGATGAGCAGTTCTTC
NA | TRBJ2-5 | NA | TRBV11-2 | CASSTRIGGAKETQCF | TGTGCCAGCAGCACAAGAATAGGTGGCGCGAAAGAGACCCAGTGCTTC
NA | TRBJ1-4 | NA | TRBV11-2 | CTSSPWGGKIVF | TGTACCAGCAGCCCCTGGGGGGGGAAAATTGTTTTT
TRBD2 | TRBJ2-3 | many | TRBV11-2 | CASNFGLGRTDTLYF | TGTGCCAGCAACTTCGGACTAGGACGCACAGATACGCTGTATTTT
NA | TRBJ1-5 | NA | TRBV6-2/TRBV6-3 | CASSYWGNQPQHF | TGTGCCAGCAGTTACTGGGGTAATCAGCCCCAGCATTTT
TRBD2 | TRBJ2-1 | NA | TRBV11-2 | CASSLGLVAGVPNEQFF | TGTGCCAGCAGCTTAGGTCTGGTAGCGGGAGTGCCAAATGAGCAGTTCTTC
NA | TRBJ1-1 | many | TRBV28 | CASSFSSPPQAFF | TGTGCCAGCAGTTTTTCCTCACCACCCCAAGCTTTCTTT
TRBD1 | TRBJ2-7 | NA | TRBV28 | CVSRETGVSYEQYF | TGCGTCAGCAGGGAGACAGGGGTTTCCTACGAGCAGTACTTC
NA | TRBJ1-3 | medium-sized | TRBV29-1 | CSVAAYPGNTIYF | TGCAGCGTTGCCGCCTATCCTGGAAACACCATATATTTT
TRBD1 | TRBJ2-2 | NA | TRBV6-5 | CASGPRTGFTGELFF | TGTGCCAGCGGCCCGCGGACAGGGTTCACCGGTGAGCTGTTTTTT
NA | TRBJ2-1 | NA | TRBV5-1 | CASTPSPGYSYNERFF | TGCGCCAGCACCCCGTCCCCAGGGTATTCCTACAATGAGCGGTTCTTC
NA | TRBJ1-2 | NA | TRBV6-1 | CASRERLLVLRFNYGYTF | TGTGCCAGCAGAGAACGGCTCCTGGTCCTTAGATTTAACTATGGCTACACCTTC
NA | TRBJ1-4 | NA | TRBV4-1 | CASSQVRGSNEELFF | TGCGCCAGCAGCCAAGTGAGGGGATCTAATGAAGAACTGTTTTTT
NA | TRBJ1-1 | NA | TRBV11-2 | CASRDLNIEAFF | TGTGCCAGCAGAGATCTGAACATTGAAGCTTTCTTT
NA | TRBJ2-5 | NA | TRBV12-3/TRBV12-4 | CASTLVGFPRETQYF | TGTGCCAGCACTTTAGTGGGATTTCCCCGGGAGACCCAGTACTTC
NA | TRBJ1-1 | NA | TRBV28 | CVSSLSAEAFF | TGTGTCAGCAGTTTAAGTGCTGAAGCTTTCTTT
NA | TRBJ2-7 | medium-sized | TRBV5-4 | CASSPYQGMYEQYF | TGTGCCAGCAGCCCATACCAGGGGATGTACGAGCAGTACTTC
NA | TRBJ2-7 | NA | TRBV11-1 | CASSCGGTRTYDQYF | TGTGCCAGCAGCTGTGGCGGGACGAGGACCTACGACCAGTACTTC
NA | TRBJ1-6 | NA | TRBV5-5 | CSSSLDVSNSPLHF | TGTAGCAGCAGCTTGGACGTCAGTAATTCACCCCTCCACTTC
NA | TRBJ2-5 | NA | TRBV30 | CAWGSLQETQYF | TGTGCCTGGGGCAGCCTCCAAGAGACCCAGTACTTT
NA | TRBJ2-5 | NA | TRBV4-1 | CANTNPREATQYF | TGCGCCAACACAAATCCGAGGGAAGCGACCCAGTACTTC
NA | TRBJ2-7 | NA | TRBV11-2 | CASSLDRIDEQYF | TGTGCCAGCAGCTTAGATCGGATTGACGAGCAGTACTTC
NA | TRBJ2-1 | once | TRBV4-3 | CASSQDWEYVYNEQFF | TGCGCCAGCAGCCAGGATTGGGAATACGTCTACAATGAGCAGTTCTTC
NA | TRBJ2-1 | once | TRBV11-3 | CAGANGSGNEQLF | TGTGCCGGCGCTAACGGGAGTGGGAACGAGCAGCTCTTC
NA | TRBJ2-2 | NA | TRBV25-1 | CALHRASSPYTGELFF | TGTGCCCTTCATCGCGCTTCGTCTCCTTACACCGGGGAGCTGTTTTTT
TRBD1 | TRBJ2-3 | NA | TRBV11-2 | CAGGRTRQGRGDTQYF | TGTGCCGGTGGCCGGACGCGACAGGGAAGGGGAGATACGCAGTATTTT
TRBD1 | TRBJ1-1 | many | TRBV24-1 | CATASGGGNTEAFF | TGTGCCACTGCTTCAGGGGGAGGGAACACTGAAGCTTTCTTT
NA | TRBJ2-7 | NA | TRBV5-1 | CASSWDKTYEHYF | TGCGCCAGCAGCTGGGACAAGACCTACGAGCACTATTTC
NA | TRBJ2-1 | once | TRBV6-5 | CASSYVVSAYNEQFF | TGTGCCAGCAGTTACGTAGTAAGCGCCTACAATGAGCAGTTCTTC
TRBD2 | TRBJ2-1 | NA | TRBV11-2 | CGSSRRLAGGPGNEQFF | TGTGGCAGCAGCAGGAGACTAGCGGGAGGACCGGGGAATGAGCAGTTCTTC
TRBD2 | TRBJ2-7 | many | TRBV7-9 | CASSLPSGYEQYF | TGTGCCAGCAGCTTACCTAGCGGTTACGAGCAGTACTTC
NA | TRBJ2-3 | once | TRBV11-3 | CASSISGLTNTQCF | TGTGCCAGTAGCATTAGCGGCCTCACAAATACGCAGTGTTTT
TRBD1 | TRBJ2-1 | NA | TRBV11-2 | CDSSALGTGAHNEQFF | TGTGACAGCAGTGCTTTAGGGACAGGGGCCCACAATGAGCAGTTCTTC